This T cell receptor beta chain was identified during a study of identical twins. The study, taken as a whole, reports: Twins showed weaker excess sharing in their beta out-of-frame sequences.

The CDR3 consists of 15 residues. CDR1 and CDR2 (germline): LGHNA, YNFKEQ. V gave up 0 bases and J gave up 5 bases; unmatched junction bases: 6. Through template switching, a universal primer site was introduced, and the cDNA contained unique molecular identifiers. TCRdb ran MiXCR on the 5' RACE reads and lists one entry per CDR3 protein. The sample lists 650,000 to 750,000 distinct CDR3 sequences; around 20% were seen once. This clonotype was seen more than once but under ten times. What it binds is not known. A further study also used this sample, focusing on T cells expressing NK-cell markers. This second study says: In a group of five to seven donors, dominant NKG2C+ clonotypes represented 1.0-7.0% of CD8+ T cells. The CD3+CD56-NKG2C+ fraction was also led by these clonotypes in a few donors.

The source material was PBMCs. The chain has TRBV4-2 and TRBJ1-2; 7 nucleotides agree with TRBD1. This TCR was recovered from a woman under 30 in good health. The CDR3 here is CASSQENHRGYGYTF. The CDR3 DNA is TGTGCCAGCAGCCAAGAAAACCACAGGGGTTATGGCTACACCTTC.